The rows below give T cell receptor beta chains drawn from one sample of a study of regulatory T cells in long-lasting Graves disease. Each CDR3 protein is one row after TCRdb ran MiXCR on the multiplex PCR reads. The sample records roughly 400,000 distinct CDR3 sequences, around 21% being singletons. Sequencing was performed on peripheral blood mononuclear cells (PBMCs), taken when the disease was refractory, from a patient treated with antithyroid drugs. These receptors all stem from a female donor with Graves disease. CDR3s include the opening cysteine and the closing phenylalanine or tryptophan. D genes are given only for firm matches. Clone sizes are given selectively: once, few, many, or a class where the clone is expanded.

V	size	D	length	J	DNA	CDR3
TRBV7-8	many	TRBD2	19	TRBJ2-5	TGTGCCAGCAGCTTATTTCGGGGGTATGGGACTAGCGGACAAGAGACCCAGTACTTC	CASSLFRGYGTSGQETQYF
TRBV28	.	.	15	TRBJ1-5	TGTGCCAGCAGTTTAGGGGGAGGTCCTCGTCAGCCCCAGCATTTT	CASSLGGGPRQPQHF
TRBV25-1	many	TRBD1	15	TRBJ2-5	TGTGCCAGCAGTGACGAACAGGGGGCAGGGGAGACCCAGTACTTC	CASSDEQGAGETQYF
TRBV20-1	.	TRBD1	16	TRBJ1-2	TGCAGTGCTAAACCCCCCGTGCCGACAGGGCGCTATGGCTACACCTTC	CSAKPPVPTGRYGYTF
TRBV12-5	many	.	12	TRBJ2-7	TGTGCTAGTGGCTTCCCGTTGGGGGAGCAGTACTTC	CASGFPLGEQYF
TRBV6-1	.	TRBD1	15	TRBJ2-5	TGTGCCAGCAGTAGCGGACAGGGGCGGCGAGAGACCCAGTACTTC	CASSSGQGRRETQYF
TRBV4-2	once	.	14	TRBJ1-2	TGTGCCAGCAGCCAAGTTACAGGCGACTATGGCTACACCTTC	CASSQVTGDYGYTF
TRBV6-1	many	.	12	TRBJ1-2	TGTGCCAGCAGAGGTTCGGGTCAAAGCTACACCTTC	CASRGSGQSYTF
TRBV3-1	many	.	14	TRBJ2-5	TGTGCCAGCAGCCAAGATAGGGACATCCCTGCCCAGTACTTC	CASSQDRDIPAQYF
TRBV6-2/TRBV6-3	many	TRBD1	16	TRBJ1-1	TGTGCCAGCAGTTACTCGACAGGGATATCAAACACTGAAGCTTTCTTT	CASSYSTGISNTEAFF
TRBV18	many	.	14	TRBJ2-5	TGTGCCAGCTCACCCTTCGCGGGCGGGGAGACCCAGTACTTC	CASSPFAGGETQYF
TRBV3-1	many	.	15	TRBJ2-7	TGTGCCAGCAGCCAAGGGATGGACAGTTACTACGAGCAGTACTTC	CASSQGMDSYYEQYF
TRBV12-5	many	.	18	TRBJ2-7	TGTGCTAGTGGTTTTTCCGGGACTTGGACTCGAAAAACCTACGAGCAGTACTTC	CASGFSGTWTRKTYEQYF
TRBV7-3	many	.	13	TRBJ2-7	TGTGCCAGCAGCTTAAGGCCCACGGGTGAGCAGTACTTC	CASSLRPTGEQYF
TRBV6-2/TRBV6-3	.	.	11	TRBJ1-1	TGTGCCAGCAGTGGGACTCTACGGGGTCTCTTT	CASSGTLRGLF
TRBV19	many	TRBD1	13	TRBJ1-2	TGTGCCAGTAGACAACAGGGGGACTATGGCTACACCTTC	CASRQQGDYGYTF
TRBV6-1	.	.	11	TRBJ2-7	TGTGCCAGCAGTCCTCAGGGGGAGCAGTACTTC	CASSPQGEQYF
TRBV27	many	.	15	TRBJ1-2	TGTGCCAGCAGTTTGCAGGGCCTTACTAACTATGGCTACACCTTC	CASSLQGLTNYGYTF
TRBV12-3/TRBV12-4	.	TRBD2	18	TRBJ2-2	TGTGCCAGCAGCCATGATGGACTAGCGGGACCGAAGACCGGGGAGCTGTTTTTT	CASSHDGLAGPKTGELFF
TRBV19	.	.	13	TRBJ2-7	TGTGCCAGTAGAAAAAGTCCTACGTACGAGCAGTACTTC	CASRKSPTYEQYF
TRBV6-1	many	.	12	TRBJ2-7	TGTGCCAGCAGTACCTACGGGAAAGAGCAGTACTTC	CASSTYGKEQYF
TRBV19	few	.	14	TRBJ2-7	TGTGCCAGTAGTACCCAACTTGACTCCTACGAGCAGTACTTC	CASSTQLDSYEQYF
TRBV5-6	.	TRBD1	15	TRBJ1-2	TGTGCCAGCAGCTCCCTGACAGGGGTGATCTATGGCTACACCTTC	CASSSLTGVIYGYTF
TRBV28	many	TRBD1	16	TRBJ2-5	TGTGCCAGCAGTTTATACAGGGGGAAGACCAAAGAGACCCAGTACTTC	CASSLYRGKTKETQYF
TRBV7-2	many	TRBD1	20	TRBJ1-4	TGTGCCAGCAGCCCCCAGGGGACAGGGGGCGCGTGGGCAACTAATGAAAAACTGTTTTTT	CASSPQGTGGAWATNEKLFF
TRBV5-6	.	.	15	TRBJ1-1	TGTGCCAGCAGCGCGAGTCTGGGGGCGGGTACTGAAGCTTTCTTT	CASSASLGAGTEAFF
TRBV7-9	.	TRBD2	15	TRBJ2-7	TGTGCCAGCAGCCCCTCTAGCGGGCCTTCCTACGAGCAGTACTTC	CASSPSSGPSYEQYF
TRBV9	.	.	16	TRBJ2-2	TGTGCCAGCAGCCCGGGACCCTCCGCGAACACCGGGGAGCTGTTTTTT	CASSPGPSANTGELFF
TRBV4-1	.	TRBD1	17	TRBJ1-3	TGCGCCAGCAGCCAACGGGACAGAGAACACTCTGGAAACACCATATATTTT	CASSQRDREHSGNTIYF
TRBV4-1	many	.	13	TRBJ1-2	TGCGCCAGCAGCCAGACCATAAACTATGGCTACACCTTC	CASSQTINYGYTF
TRBV4-3	.	TRBD1	15	TRBJ2-7	TGCGCCAGCAGCCAAGATTCGGCAGGGGGTAGTGAGCAGTACTTC	CASSQDSAGGSEQYF
TRBV6-1	few	TRBD2	17	TRBJ2-7	TGTGCCAGCACCCACCTAGGGGCCCTAGCGGGTCCCTACGAGCAGTACTTC	CASTHLGALAGPYEQYF
TRBV4-1	.	.	15	TRBJ2-5	TGCGCCAGCAGCCATTGGGCGGAGGTACAAGAGACCCAGTACTTC	CASSHWAEVQETQYF
TRBV30	many	.	13	TRBJ2-7	TGTGCCTGGAGTGTAGACCTAATTCCCGAGCAGTACTTC	CAWSVDLIPEQYF
TRBV29-1	.	.	12	TRBJ1-1	TGCAGCGTTGATGAGATGAGTGGTGAAGCTTTCTTT	CSVDEMSGEAFF
TRBV28	many	TRBD2	13	TRBJ2-7	TGTGCCAGCTACGGGAGGGTTGCCTACGAGCAGTACTTC	CASYGRVAYEQYF
TRBV9	.	.	15	TRBJ1-5	TGTGCCAGCAGCGTAGACGAATGGGGGAATCAGCCCCAGCATTTT	CASSVDEWGNQPQHF
TRBV10-3	.	TRBD2	16	TRBJ2-5	TGTGCCATCAGGCCGGGACTAACGGGAGGGGGTGAGACCCAGTACTTC	CAIRPGLTGGGETQYF
TRBV6-4	.	TRBD2	13	TRBJ2-5	TGTGCCAGCGTGGGCGGGAGGAAAGAGACCCAGTACTTC	CASVGGRKETQYF
TRBV7-2	many	.	14	TRBJ2-5	TGTGCCAGCAGCTTATTACAGCAGAGTTGGTCCCAGTACTTC	CASSLLQQSWSQYF
TRBV7-9	once	TRBD2	16	TRBJ2-1	TGTGCCAGCGGCTTCCAGCGGGAGGAGCTCTACAATGAGCAGTTCTTC	CASGFQREELYNEQFF
TRBV20-1	few	.	13	TRBJ2-5	TGCAGTGCTAGAGTTGGTAGGAAAGAGACCCAGTACTTC	CSARVGRKETQYF
TRBV20-1	.	TRBD1	15	TRBJ2-4	TGCAGTGCTAGATGGCAGGGGGATGCCAAAAACATTCAGTACTTC	CSARWQGDAKNIQYF
TRBV20-1	many	.	11	TRBJ2-5	TGCAGTGCTAGGTTCTCGGAGACCCAGTACTTC	CSARFSETQYF
TRBV7-2	.	.	16	TRBJ2-5	TGTGCCAGCAGCTTAGCGTGGGCAGGCAGGGGAGAGACCCAGTACTTC	CASSLAWAGRGETQYF